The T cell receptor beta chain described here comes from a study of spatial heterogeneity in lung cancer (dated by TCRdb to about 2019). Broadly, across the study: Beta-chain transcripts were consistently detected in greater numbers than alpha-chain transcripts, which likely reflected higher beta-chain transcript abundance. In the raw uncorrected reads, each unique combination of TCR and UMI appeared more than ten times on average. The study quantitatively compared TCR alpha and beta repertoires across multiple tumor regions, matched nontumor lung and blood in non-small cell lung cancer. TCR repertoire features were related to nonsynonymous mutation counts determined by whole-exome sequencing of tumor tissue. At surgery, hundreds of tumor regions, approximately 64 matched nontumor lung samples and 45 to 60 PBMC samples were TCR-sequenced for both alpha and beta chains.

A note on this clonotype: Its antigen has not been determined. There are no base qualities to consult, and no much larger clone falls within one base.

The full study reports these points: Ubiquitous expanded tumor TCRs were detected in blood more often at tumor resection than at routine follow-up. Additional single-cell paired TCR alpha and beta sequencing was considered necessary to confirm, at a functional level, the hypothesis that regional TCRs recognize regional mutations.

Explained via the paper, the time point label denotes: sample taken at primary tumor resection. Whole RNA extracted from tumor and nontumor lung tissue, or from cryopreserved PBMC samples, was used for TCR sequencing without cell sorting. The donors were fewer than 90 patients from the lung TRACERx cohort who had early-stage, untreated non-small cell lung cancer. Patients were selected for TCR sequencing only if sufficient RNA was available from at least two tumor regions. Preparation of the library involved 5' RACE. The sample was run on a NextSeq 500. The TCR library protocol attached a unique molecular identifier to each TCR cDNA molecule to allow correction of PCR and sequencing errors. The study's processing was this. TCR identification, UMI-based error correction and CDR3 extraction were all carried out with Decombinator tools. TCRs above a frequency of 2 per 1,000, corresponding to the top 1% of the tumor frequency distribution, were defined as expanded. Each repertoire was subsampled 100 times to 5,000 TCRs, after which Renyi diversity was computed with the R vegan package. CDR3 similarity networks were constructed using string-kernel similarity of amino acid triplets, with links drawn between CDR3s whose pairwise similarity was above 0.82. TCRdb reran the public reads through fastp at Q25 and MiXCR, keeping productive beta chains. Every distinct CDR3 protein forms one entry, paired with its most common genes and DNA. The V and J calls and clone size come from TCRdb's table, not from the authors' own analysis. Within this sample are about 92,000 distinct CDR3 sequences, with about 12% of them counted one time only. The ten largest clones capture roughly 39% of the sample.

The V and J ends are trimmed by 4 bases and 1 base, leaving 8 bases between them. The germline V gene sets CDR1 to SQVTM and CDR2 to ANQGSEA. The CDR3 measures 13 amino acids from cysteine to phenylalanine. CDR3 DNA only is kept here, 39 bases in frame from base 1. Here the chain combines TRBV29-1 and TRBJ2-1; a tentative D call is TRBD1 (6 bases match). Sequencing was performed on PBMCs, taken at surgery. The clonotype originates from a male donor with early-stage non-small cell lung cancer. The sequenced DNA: TGCAGCGTTGTACAGGGATCCTACAATGAGCAGTTCTTC. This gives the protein CSVVQGSYNEQFF.